This TCR beta chain was sequenced for a study of a mutant IDH1 vaccine in newly diagnosed glioma. Study information: Initiation of the vaccine course occurred 4-6 weeks after radiotherapy alone, or alongside temozolomide cycles. Among treated patients, roughly 60% were male and approximately 40% female, and mean age was about 41 years. Earlier therapy was either radiotherapy, temozolomide, or both, and most got both. Study-level findings and limits: The study observed vaccine-induced immune responses in more than 80% of patients.

The time point: week 35, safety follow-up. One vaccine dose held 300 ug of mutant IDH1 20-mer peptide and came with topical imiquimod. The table came from immunoSEQ multiplex PCR; TCRdb's copy has only in-frame clones and leaves some out. The sample yields about 54,000 clones, around 84% seen once. As regards this clone: Antigen specificity is unknown.

Sequences were derived from PBMCs, sampled from a glioma patient whose treatment included an IDH1 peptide vaccine. The origin of this receptor is a woman between 18 and 30 years old with glioma.

The DNA of the CDR3 is TGCGCCAGCAGCCTCGGACAGGGGGCGAACACTGAAGCTTTCTTT. Translation gives CASSLGQGANTEAFF. The chain joins TRBV4-1 to TRBJ1-1, with 11 bases that match TRBD1. Germline V lookup: CDR1 MGHRA, CDR2 YSYEKL. This CDR3 region has 15 residues. The V gene end was trimmed by 4 bases and the J gene end by 1 base; junction bases not matched to a gene: 2.